This TCR beta chain derives from a study of T cells in Graves' hyperthyroidism and ophthalmopathy. General study points: Most expanded thyroid clonotypes above 0.001 recurred in blood.

Orbital computed tomography, thyroid ultrasound, serum thyroxine and TRAb, and clinical symptoms together informed the diagnoses. The V gene lost 5 bases and the J gene lost 6 bases, with 19 bases spanning the gap. The CDR3 is 16 amino acids. Germline CDR1 reads WSHSY; CDR2 reads SAAADI. The source material, RNA transcripts, was used to amplify TCR beta CDR3 regions. During a first-round RT-PCR of the TCR CDR3, the HTBI primer set was used. A single record per CDR3 protein comes from TCRdb applying MiXCR to the multiplex PCR reads. Here the sample spans more than 350,000 distinct CDR3 sequences, roughly 14% being singletons. A note on this clonotype: Its antigen remains unidentified.

V usage is TRBV10-2 and J usage is TRBJ2-2; a weak D match, TRBD2 (5 bases). Sequencing used blood. The clonotype was recovered from a woman in her thirties with Graves' ophthalmopathy. CDR3 DNA: TGCGCCAGCAGTCCGGGATTTAAGGCGATCCCCGGGGAGCTGTTTTTT. Its protein product is CASSPGFKAIPGELFF.